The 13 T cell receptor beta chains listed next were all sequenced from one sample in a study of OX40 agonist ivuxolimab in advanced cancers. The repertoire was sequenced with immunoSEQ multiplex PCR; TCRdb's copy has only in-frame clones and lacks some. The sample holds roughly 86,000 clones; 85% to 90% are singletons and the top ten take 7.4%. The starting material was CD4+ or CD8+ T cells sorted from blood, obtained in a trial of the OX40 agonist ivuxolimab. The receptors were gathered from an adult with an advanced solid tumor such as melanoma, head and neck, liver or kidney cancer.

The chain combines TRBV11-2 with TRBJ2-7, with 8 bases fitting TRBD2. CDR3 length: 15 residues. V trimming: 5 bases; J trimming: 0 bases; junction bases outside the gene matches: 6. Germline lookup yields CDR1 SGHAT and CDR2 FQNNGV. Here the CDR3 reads CASSPMTSASYEQYF. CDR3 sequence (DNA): TGTGCCAGCAGCCCGATGACTAGCGCCTCCTACGAGCAGTACTTC.

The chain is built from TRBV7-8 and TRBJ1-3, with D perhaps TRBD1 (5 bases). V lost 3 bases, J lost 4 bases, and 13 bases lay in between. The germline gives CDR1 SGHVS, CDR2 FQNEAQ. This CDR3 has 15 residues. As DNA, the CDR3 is TGTGCCAGCAGCTTCGAGGCAGGGACGGGAAACACCATATATTTT. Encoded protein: CASSFEAGTGNTIYF.

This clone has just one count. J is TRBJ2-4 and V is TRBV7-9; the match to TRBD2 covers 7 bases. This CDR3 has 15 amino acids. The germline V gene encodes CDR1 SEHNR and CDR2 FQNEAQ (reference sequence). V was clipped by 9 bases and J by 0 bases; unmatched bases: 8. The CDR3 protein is CASSGGGLAKNIQYF. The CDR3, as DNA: TGTGCCAGTTCGGGGGGAGGCCTAGCCAAAAACATTCAGTACTTC.

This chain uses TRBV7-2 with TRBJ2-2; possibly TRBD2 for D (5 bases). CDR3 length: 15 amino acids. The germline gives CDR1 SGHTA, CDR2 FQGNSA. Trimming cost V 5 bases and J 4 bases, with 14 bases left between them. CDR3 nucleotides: TGTGCCAGCAGCGCCATATCTCGGGGCACCGGGGAGCTGTTTTTT. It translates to CASSAISRGTGELFF. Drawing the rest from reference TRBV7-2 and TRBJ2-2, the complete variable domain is GAGVSQSPSNKVTEKGKDVELRCDPISGHTALYWYRQSLGQGLEFLIYFQGNSAPDKSGLPSDRFSAERTGGSVSTLTIQRTQQEDSAVYLCASSAISRGTGELFFGEGSRLTVL.

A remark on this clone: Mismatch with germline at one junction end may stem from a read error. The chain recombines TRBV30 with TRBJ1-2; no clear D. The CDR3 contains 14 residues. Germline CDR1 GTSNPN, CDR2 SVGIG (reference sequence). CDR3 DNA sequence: TGTGTCTGGAGTGTACTGAGACGGCCCTATGGCTACACCTTC. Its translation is CVWSVLRRPYGYTF.

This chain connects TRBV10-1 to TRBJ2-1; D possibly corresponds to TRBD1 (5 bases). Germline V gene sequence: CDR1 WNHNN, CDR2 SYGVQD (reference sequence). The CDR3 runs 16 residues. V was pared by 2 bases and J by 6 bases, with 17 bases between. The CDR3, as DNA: TGCGCCAGCAGTGAGCGCAGGGCCCCTATAACCAATGAGCAGTTCTTC. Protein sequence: CASSERRAPITNEQFF.

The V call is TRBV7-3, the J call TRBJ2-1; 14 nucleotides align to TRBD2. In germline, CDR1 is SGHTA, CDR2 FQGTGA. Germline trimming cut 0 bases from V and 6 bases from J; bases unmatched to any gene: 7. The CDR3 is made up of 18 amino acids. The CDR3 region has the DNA TGTGCCAGCAGCTTAACTGGGGGACTAGCGGGAGTCGGCAATGAGCAGTTCTTC. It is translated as CASSLTGGLAGVGNEQFF.

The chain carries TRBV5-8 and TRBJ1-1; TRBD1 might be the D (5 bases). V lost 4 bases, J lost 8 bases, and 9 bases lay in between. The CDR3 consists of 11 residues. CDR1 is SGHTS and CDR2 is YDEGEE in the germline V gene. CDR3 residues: CASSNGGEAFF. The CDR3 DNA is TGTGCCAGCAGCAACGGGGGGGAAGCTTTCTTT.

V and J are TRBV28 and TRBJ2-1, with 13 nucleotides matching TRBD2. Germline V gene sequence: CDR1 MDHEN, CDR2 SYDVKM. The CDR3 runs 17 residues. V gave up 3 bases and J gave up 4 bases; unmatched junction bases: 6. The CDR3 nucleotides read TGTGCCAGCAGTTTCCAACTACTAGCGGGAGGGTACAATGAGCAGTTCTTC. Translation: CASSFQLLAGGYNEQFF.

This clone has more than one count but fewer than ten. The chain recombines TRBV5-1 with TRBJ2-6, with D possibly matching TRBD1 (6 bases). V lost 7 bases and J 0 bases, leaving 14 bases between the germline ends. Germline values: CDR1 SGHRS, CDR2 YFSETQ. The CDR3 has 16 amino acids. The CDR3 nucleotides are TGCGCCAGCGGAAGAACAGGGAGCTCTGGGGCCAACGTCCTGACTTTC. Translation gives CASGRTGSSGANVLTF.

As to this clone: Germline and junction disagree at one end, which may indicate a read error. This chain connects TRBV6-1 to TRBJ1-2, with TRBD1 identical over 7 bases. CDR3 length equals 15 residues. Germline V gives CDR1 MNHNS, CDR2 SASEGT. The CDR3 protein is CASSPQGGTPAVEYF. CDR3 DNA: TGTGCCAGCAGTCCCCAGGGGGGGACCCCGGCCGTGGAATACTTC.

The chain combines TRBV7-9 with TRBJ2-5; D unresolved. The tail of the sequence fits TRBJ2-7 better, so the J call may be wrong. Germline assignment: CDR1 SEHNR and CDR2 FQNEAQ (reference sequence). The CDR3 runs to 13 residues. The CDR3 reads CASSYDPYYEQYF. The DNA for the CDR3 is TGTGCCAGCAGCTACGACCCTTACTACGAGCAGTACTTC.

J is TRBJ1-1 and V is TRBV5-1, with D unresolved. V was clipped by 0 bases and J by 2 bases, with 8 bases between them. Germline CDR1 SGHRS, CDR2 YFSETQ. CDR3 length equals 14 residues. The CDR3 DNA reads TGCGCCAGCAGCTTGGGTGGTATTAACACTGAAGCTTTCTTT. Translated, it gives CASSLGGINTEAFF.